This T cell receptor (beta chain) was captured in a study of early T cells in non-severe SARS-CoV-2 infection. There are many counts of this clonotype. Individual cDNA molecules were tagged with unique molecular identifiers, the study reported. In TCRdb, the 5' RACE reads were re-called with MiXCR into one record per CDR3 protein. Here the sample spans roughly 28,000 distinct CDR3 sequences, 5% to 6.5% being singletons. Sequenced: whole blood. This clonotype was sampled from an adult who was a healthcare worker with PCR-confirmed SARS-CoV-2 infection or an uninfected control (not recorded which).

Here the CDR3 DNA reads TGTGCCACGTCTGTGGGAGATATGAACACTGAAGCTTTCTTT. Amino acid sequence: CATSVGDMNTEAFF. The chain joins TRBV12-3 or TRBV12-4 to TRBJ1-1; no reliable D call. Between the trimmed V and J ends, which lost 10 bases and 0 bases, there was a span of 15 bases. The CDR3 is 14 residues long.